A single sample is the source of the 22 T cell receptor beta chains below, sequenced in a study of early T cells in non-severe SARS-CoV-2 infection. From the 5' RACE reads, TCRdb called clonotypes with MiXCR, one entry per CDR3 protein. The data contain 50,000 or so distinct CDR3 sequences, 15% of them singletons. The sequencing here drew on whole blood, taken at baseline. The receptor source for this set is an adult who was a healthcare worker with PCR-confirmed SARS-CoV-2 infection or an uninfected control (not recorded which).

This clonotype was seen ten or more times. DNA for the CDR3: TGTGCCAGCACCTCCGGTTCCGAAAACATTCAGTACTTC. Residues: CASTSGSENIQYF. The chain combines TRBV12-3 or TRBV12-4 with TRBJ2-4; no clear D. The CDR3 covers 13 residues. Trimming removed 7 bases from V and 5 bases from J, with 12 bases in between.

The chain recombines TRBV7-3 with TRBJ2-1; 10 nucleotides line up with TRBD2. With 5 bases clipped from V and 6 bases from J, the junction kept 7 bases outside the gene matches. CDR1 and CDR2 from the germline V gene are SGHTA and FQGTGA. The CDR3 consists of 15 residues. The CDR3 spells CASSPRVAGGNEQFF. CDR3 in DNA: TGTGCCAGCAGCCCCAGGGTAGCGGGAGGCAATGAGCAGTTCTTC.

The CDR3 here is CSAREPGGAFYEQYF. The CDR3 DNA follows: TGCAGTGCTAGAGAACCGGGGGGCGCTTTTTACGAGCAGTACTTC. This rearrangement joins TRBV20-1 to TRBJ2-7; tentatively, D is TRBD2 (7 bases). Germline CDR1 is DFQATT and CDR2 is SNEGSKA (reference sequence). The CDR3 has 15 residues. The ends were cut back, 0 bases at V and 4 bases at J, with 16 bases in the middle.

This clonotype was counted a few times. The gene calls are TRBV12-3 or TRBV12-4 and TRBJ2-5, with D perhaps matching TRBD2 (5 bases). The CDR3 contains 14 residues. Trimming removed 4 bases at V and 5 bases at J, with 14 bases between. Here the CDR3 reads CASSSPAVPETQYF. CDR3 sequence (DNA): TGTGCCAGCAGTTCCCCAGCGGTTCCCGAGACCCAGTACTTC.

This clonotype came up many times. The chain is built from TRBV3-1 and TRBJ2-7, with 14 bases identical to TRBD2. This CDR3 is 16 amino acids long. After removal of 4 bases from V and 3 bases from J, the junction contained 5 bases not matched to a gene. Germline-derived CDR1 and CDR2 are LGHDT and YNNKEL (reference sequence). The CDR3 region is CASSRKGLAGVYEQYF. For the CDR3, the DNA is TGTGCCAGCAGCCGCAAGGGACTAGCGGGAGTCTACGAGCAGTACTTC.

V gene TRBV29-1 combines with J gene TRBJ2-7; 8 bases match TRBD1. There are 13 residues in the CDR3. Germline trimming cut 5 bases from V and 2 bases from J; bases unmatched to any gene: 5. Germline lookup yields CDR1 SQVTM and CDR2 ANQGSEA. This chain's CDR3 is CSVRTGLTYEQYF. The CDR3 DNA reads TGCAGCGTTCGGACAGGGCTTACCTACGAGCAGTACTTC.

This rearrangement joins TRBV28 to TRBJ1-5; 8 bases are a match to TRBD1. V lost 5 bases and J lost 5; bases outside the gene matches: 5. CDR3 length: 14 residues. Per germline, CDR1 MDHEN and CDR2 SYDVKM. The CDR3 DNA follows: TGTGCCAGCAGTCCCACAGGGGGGGATCAGCCCCAGCATTTT. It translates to CASSPTGGDQPQHF.

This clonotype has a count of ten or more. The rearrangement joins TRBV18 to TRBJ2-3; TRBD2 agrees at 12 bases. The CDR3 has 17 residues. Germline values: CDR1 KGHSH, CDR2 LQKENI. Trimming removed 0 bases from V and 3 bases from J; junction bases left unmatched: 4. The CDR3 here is CASSPPGLAGRTDTQYF. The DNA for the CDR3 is TGTGCCAGCTCACCACCCGGACTAGCGGGGAGGACAGATACGCAGTATTTT.

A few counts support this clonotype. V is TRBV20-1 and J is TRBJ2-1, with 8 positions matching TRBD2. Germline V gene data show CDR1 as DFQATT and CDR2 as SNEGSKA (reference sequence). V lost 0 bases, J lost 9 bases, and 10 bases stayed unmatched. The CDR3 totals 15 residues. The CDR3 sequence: CSARELGRGGREQFF. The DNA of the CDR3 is TGCAGTGCTAGAGAGTTGGGACGGGGGGGCCGTGAGCAGTTCTTC.

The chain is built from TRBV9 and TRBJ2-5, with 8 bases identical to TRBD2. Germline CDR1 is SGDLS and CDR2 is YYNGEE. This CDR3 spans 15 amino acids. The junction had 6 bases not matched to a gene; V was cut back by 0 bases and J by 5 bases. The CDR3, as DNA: TGTGCCAGCAGCGTAGGAGCGGGAGCGGCGGAGACCCAGTACTTC. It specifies CASSVGAGAAETQYF.

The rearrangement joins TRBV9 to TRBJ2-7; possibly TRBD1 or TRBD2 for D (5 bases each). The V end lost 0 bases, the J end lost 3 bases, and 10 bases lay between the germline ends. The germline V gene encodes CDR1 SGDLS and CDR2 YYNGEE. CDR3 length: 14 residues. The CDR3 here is CASSVVAGSYEQYF. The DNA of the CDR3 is TGTGCCAGCAGCGTAGTGGCAGGGAGCTACGAGCAGTACTTC.

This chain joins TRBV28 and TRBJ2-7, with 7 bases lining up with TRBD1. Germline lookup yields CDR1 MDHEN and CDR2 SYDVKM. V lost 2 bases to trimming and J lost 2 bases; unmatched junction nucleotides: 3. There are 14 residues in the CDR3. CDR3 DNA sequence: TGTGCCAGCAGTTTACAGGGGGTCCCCTACGAGCAGTACTTC. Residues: CASSLQGVPYEQYF.

The CDR3 bases are TGTGCCAGCAGCTTAGGGAAGACGGACACAGATACGCAGTATTTT. This codes for CASSLGKTDTDTQYF. The V call is TRBV11-2, the J call TRBJ2-3; D remains ambiguous. The length of the CDR3 is 15 residues. V shed 1 base and J shed 2 bases, with 10 bases lying between them. CDR1 is SGHAT, CDR2 FQNNGV, per germline.

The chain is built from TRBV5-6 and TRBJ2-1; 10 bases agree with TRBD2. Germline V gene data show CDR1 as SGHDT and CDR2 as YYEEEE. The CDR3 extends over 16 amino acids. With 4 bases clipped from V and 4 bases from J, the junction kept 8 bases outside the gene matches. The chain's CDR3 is CASSTAGTSAYNEQFF. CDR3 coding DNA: TGTGCCAGCAGCACGGCCGGGACTAGCGCTTACAATGAGCAGTTCTTC.

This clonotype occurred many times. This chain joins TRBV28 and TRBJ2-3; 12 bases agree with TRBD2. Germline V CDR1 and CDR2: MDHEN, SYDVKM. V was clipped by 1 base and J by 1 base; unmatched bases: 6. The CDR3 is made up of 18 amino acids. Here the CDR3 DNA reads TGTGCCAGCAGTTTATCTACCCGACTAGCGGGAGGCACAGATACGCAGTATTTT. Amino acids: CASSLSTRLAGGTDTQYF.

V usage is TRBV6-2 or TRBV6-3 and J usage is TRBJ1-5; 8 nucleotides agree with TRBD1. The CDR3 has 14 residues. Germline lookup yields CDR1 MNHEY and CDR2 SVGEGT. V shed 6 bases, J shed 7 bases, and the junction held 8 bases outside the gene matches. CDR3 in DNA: TGTGCCAGCAGGGAACGGACAGGGACACAGCCCCAGCATTTT. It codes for CASRERTGTQPQHF.

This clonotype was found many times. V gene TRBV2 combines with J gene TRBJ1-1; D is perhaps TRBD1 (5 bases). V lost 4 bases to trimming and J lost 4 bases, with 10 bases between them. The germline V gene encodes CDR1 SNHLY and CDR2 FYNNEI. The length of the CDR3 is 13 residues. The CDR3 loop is CASSVGGVTEAFF. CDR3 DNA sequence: TGTGCCAGCAGTGTCGGGGGGGTCACTGAAGCTTTCTTT. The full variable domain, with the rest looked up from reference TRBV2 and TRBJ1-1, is EPEVTQTPSHQVTQMGQEVILRCVPISNHLYFYWYRQILGQKVEFLVSFYNNEISEKSEIFDDQFSVERPDGSNFTLKIRSTKLEDSAMYFCASSVGGVTEAFFGQGTRLTVV.

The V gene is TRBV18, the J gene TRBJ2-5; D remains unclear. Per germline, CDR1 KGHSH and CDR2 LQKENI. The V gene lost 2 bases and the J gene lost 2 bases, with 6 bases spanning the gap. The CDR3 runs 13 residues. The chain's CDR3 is CASSPGPQETQYF. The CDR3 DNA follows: TGTGCCAGCTCACCAGGTCCACAAGAGACCCAGTACTTC.

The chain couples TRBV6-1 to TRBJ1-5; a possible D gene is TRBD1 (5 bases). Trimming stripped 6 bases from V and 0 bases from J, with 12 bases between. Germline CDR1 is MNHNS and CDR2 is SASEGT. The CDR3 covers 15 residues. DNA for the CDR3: TGTGCCAGCAGAGACGGACACTATAGCAATCAGCCCCAGCATTTT. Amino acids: CASRDGHYSNQPQHF.

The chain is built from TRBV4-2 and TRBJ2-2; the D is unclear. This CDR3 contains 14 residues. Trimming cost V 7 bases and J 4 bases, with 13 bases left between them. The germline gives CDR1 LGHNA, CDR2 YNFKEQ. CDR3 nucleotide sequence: TGTGCCAGCATGGACGGCAGATCCACCGGGGAGCTGTTTTTT. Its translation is CASMDGRSTGELFF.

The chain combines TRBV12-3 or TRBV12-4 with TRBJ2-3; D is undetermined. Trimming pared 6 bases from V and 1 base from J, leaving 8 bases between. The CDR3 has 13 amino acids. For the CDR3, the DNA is TGTGCCAGCAGCTGGCTTCGCACAGATACGCAGTATTTT. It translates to CASSWLRTDTQYF.

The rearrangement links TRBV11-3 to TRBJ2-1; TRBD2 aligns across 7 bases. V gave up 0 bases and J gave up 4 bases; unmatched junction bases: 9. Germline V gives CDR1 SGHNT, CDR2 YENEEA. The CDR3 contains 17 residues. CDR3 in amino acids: CASSLEGTGGRYNEQFF. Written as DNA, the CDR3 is TGTGCCAGCAGCTTAGAAGGCACGGGAGGCCGATACAATGAGCAGTTCTTC.